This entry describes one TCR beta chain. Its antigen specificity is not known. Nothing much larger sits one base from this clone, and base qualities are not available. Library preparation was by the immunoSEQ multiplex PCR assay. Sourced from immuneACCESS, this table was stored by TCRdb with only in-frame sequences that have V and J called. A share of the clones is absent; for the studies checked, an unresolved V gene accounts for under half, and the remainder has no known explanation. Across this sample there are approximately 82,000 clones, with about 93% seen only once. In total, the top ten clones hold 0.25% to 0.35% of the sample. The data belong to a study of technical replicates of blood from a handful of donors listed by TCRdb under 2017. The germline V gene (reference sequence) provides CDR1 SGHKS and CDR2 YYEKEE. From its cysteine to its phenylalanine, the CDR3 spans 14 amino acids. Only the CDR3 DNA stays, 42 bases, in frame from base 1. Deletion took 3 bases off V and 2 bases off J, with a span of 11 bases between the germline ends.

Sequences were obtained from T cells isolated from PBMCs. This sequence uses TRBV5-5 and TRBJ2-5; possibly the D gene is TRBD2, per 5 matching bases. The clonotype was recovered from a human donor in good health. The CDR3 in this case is CASSSLTRQETQYF. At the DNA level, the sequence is TGTGCCAGCAGCTCGCTTACTAGGCAAGAGACCCAGTACTTC.